This is a list of T cell receptor beta chains from one sample in a study of blood T cell repertoires in COVID-19. The table came from immunoSEQ multiplex PCR; TCRdb's copy has only in-frame clones and leaves some out. The sample holds 250,000 or so clones; about 90% are singletons and the top ten take over 1.2%. Material for sequencing was peripheral blood. All receptors come from an older man with acute or convalescent COVID-19. Each CDR3 is given with its conserved first and last residue. Fields, in order: D gene, V gene, clone size, J gene, CDR3 DNA, CDR3 protein. A D gene is named only where the DNA matches it firmly. Not all rows give a size; the values are once, few, many and, for expanded clones, a class.

D: TRBD2
V: TRBV10-3
size: -
J: TRBJ2-1
DNA: TGTGCCATCAGTGTAGCGGGGGGAGCGGTTACCTACAATGAGCAGTTCTTC
CDR3: CAISVAGGAVTYNEQFF

D: TRBD1
V: TRBV6-5
size: -
J: TRBJ1-5
DNA: TGTGCCAGCAGCAGCCAGGGGGCAGGAGATCAGCCCCAGCATTTT
CDR3: CASSSQGAGDQPQHF

D: TRBD2
V: TRBV27
size: -
J: TRBJ2-2
DNA: TGTGCCAGCAGTCCGGGACTAGCGGAACCCGGGGAGCTGTTTTTT
CDR3: CASSPGLAEPGELFF

D: TRBD1
V: TRBV7-2
size: -
J: TRBJ1-2
DNA: TGTGCCAGCACCAGAGACAGGGGTGACTATGGCTACACCTTC
CDR3: CASTRDRGDYGYTF

D: TRBD1
V: TRBV28
size: -
J: TRBJ1-1
DNA: TGTGCCACCGGGACAGGGGATACTGAAGCTTTCTTT
CDR3: CATGTGDTEAFF

D: -
V: TRBV13
size: -
J: TRBJ2-7
DNA: TGTGCCAGCAGCTTGGACAGCTCCTACGAGCAGTACTTC
CDR3: CASSLDSSYEQYF

D: TRBD1
V: TRBV7-2
size: -
J: TRBJ1-5
DNA: TGTGCCAGCAGCCTACAGGGGGCAGGTCAGCCCCAGCATTTT
CDR3: CASSLQGAGQPQHF

D: TRBD2
V: TRBV5-6
size: -
J: TRBJ2-3
DNA: TGTGCCAGCAGCTTGGCGACTAGCGGGAGGACTCCAAGCACAGATACGCAGTATTTT
CDR3: CASSLATSGRTPSTDTQYF

D: -
V: TRBV6-1
size: -
J: TRBJ2-3
DNA: TGTGCCAGCAGTGAGGGCGCAGATACGCAGTATTTT
CDR3: CASSEGADTQYF

D: TRBD2
V: TRBV7-2
size: -
J: TRBJ2-7
DNA: TGTGCCAGCAGCTTAATGGCTAGCGGGACCTCCTACGAGCAGTACTTC
CDR3: CASSLMASGTSYEQYF

D: -
V: TRBV23-1
size: -
J: TRBJ2-7
DNA: TGCGCCAGCAGGCTGTTTGGGGGACATCGGGCCTACGAGCAGTACTTC
CDR3: CASRLFGGHRAYEQYF

D: -
V: TRBV19
size: once
J: TRBJ1-5
DNA: TGTGCCAGTAATATGGGGCGTGAGCAGCCCCAGCATTTT
CDR3: CASNMGREQPQHF

D: -
V: TRBV5-1
size: -
J: TRBJ2-1
DNA: TGCGCCAGCAGCTTAGCACTAGGAACCTACCTCGACAATGAGCAGTTCTTC
CDR3: CASSLALGTYLDNEQFF

D: TRBD1
V: TRBV7-8
size: -
J: TRBJ2-5
DNA: TGTGCCAGCAGCACCCTGACAGGGGCCGGCGAGACCCAGTACTTC
CDR3: CASSTLTGAGETQYF

D: -
V: TRBV25-1
size: -
J: TRBJ2-2
DNA: TGTGCCAGCAGTGGGAGTGACGTCACCGGGGAGCTGTTTTTT
CDR3: CASSGSDVTGELFF

D: -
V: TRBV19
size: -
J: TRBJ1-3
DNA: TGTGCCAGTAAAATTCAGGACGGCGGGTGGTCTGGAAACACCATATATTTT
CDR3: CASKIQDGGWSGNTIYF

D: TRBD1
V: TRBV10-3
size: -
J: TRBJ2-1
DNA: TGTGCCATCAGTGGGGACAGGGGGGACAATGAGCAGTTCTTC
CDR3: CAISGDRGDNEQFF

D: -
V: TRBV11-2
size: -
J: TRBJ2-7
DNA: TGTGCCAGCAGCTTTCGGTTACTAGCTGGCGAGCAGTACTTC
CDR3: CASSFRLLAGEQYF

D: TRBD1
V: TRBV29-1
size: once
J: TRBJ1-2
DNA: TGCAGCGTTGAAATGGGGACAGGGAGGCGCTACACCTTC
CDR3: CSVEMGTGRRYTF

D: TRBD1
V: TRBV5-1
size: -
J: TRBJ1-4
DNA: TGCGCCAGCAGCTCGACAGGGGCTAATGAAAAACTGTTTTTT
CDR3: CASSSTGANEKLFF

D: TRBD1
V: TRBV6-5
size: -
J: TRBJ1-1
DNA: TGTGCCAGCAGGGCCTCCGGGACAGGTGAAGCTTTCTTT
CDR3: CASRASGTGEAFF

D: TRBD1
V: TRBV3-1/TRBV3-2
size: few
J: TRBJ1-6
DNA: TGTGCCAGCAGCCAAGCCGACAGGGTTTATTCACCCCTCCACTTT
CDR3: CASSQADRVYSPLHF